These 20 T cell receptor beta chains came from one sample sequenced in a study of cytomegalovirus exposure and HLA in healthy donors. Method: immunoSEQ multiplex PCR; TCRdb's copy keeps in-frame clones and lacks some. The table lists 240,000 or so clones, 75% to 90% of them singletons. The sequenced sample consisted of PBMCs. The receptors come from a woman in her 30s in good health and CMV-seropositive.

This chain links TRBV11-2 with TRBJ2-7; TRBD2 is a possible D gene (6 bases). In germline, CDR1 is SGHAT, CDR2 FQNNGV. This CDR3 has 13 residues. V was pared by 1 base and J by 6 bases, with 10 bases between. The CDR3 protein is CASSLAVEGEQYF. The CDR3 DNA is TGTGCCAGCAGCTTAGCTGTGGAGGGCGAGCAGTACTTC.

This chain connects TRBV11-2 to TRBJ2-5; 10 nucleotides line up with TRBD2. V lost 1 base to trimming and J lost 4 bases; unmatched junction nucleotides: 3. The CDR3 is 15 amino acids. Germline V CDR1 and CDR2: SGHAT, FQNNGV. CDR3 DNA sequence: TGTGCCAGCAGCTTAGTTGCTAGCGGGAGAGAGACCCAGTACTTC. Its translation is CASSLVASGRETQYF.

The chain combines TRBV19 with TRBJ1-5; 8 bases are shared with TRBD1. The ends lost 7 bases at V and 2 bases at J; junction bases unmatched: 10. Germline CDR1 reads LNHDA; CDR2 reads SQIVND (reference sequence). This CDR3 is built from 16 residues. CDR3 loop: CASIPGGGIGNQPQHF. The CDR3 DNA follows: TGTGCCAGTATCCCAGGGGGCGGGATCGGCAATCAGCCCCAGCATTTT.

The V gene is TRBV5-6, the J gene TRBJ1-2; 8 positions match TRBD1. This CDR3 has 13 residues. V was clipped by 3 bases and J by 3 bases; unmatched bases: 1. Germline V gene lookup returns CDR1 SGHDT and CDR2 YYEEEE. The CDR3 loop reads CASSSDRDYGYTF. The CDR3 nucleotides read TGTGCCAGCAGCTCGGACAGGGACTATGGCTACACCTTC.

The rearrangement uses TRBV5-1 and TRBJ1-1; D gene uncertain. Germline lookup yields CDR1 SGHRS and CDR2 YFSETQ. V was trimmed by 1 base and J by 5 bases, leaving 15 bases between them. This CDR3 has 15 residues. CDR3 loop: CASSLSTARGTEAFF. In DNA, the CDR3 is TGCGCCAGCAGCTTGTCTACCGCTAGAGGGACTGAAGCTTTCTTT.

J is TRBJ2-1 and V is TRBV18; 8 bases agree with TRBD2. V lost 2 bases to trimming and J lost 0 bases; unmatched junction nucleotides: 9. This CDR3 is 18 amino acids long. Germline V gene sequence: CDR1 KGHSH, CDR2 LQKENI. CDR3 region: CASSPGLEGTSSYNEQFF. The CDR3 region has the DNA TGTGCCAGCTCACCAGGACTAGAAGGGACTAGCTCCTACAATGAGCAGTTCTTC.

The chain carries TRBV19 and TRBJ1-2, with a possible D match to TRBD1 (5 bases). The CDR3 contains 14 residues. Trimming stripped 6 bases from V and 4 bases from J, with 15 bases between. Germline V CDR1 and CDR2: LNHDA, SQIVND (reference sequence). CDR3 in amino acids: CASRTVQGFYGYTF. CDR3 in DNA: TGTGCCAGTAGGACAGTCCAGGGATTCTATGGCTACACCTTC.

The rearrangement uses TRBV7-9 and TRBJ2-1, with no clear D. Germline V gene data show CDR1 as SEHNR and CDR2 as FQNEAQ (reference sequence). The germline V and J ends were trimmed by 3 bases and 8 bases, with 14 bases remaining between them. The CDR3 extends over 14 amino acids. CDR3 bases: TGTGCCAGCAGCTTGATGGAGTATATCGATGAGCAGTTCTTC. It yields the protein CASSLMEYIDEQFF.

The CDR3 spells CASSGGLKHKNTEAFF. The CDR3 DNA is TGTGCCAGCAGTGGGGGACTGAAACATAAGAACACTGAAGCTTTCTTT. The chain carries TRBV6-1 and TRBJ1-1; D might be TRBD1 (5 bases). V was trimmed by 4 bases and J by 1 base, leaving 16 bases between them. The length of the CDR3 is 16 residues. CDR1 and CDR2 (germline): MNHNS, SASEGT.

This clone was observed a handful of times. The CDR3 reads CASGPGTSGRNEQFF. The DNA of the CDR3 is TGTGCTAGTGGTCCCGGGACTAGCGGGAGGAATGAGCAGTTCTTC. The chain has TRBV12-5 and TRBJ2-1; 15 bases align to TRBD2. The CDR3 is made up of 15 amino acids. With V trimmed by 5 bases and J by 7 bases, 3 bases remained unmatched. Germline assignment: CDR1 LGHNT and CDR2 FRNRAP.

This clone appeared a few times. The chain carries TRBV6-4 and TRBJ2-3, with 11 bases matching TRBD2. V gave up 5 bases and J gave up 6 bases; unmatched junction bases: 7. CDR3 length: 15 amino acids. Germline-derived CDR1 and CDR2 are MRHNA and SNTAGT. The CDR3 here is CASSYTSGSGDTQYF. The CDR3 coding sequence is TGTGCCAGCAGTTATACTAGCGGGAGCGGGGATACGCAGTATTTT.

The CDR3 here is CASSSRTDHYGYTF. CDR3 in DNA: TGTGCCAGCAGTTCCAGGACAGATCACTATGGCTACACCTTC. This rearrangement joins TRBV6-5 to TRBJ1-2; D may be TRBD1 (6 bases). CDR1 is MNHEY, CDR2 SVGAGI, per germline. The CDR3 has 14 amino acids. Trimming took 4 bases from V and 3 from J, leaving 12 bases between them.

The CDR3: CATSRASQGLSSYEQYF. The DNA for the CDR3 is TGTGCCACCAGCAGGGCCTCACAGGGCTTGAGCTCCTACGAGCAGTACTTC. The chain recombines TRBV15 with TRBJ2-7, with D possibly TRBD1 on 6 matching bases. The CDR3 has 17 amino acids. Germline values: CDR1 LNHNV, CDR2 YYDKDF (reference sequence). Trimming stripped 3 bases from V and 0 bases from J, with 18 bases between.

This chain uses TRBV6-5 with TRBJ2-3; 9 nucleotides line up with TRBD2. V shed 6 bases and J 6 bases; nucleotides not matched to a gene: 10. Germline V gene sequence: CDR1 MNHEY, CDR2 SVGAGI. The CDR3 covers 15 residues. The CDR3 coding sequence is TGTGCCAGCAGGGGTAGCGGGAGATCGGTTGATACGCAGTATTTT. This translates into CASRGSGRSVDTQYF.

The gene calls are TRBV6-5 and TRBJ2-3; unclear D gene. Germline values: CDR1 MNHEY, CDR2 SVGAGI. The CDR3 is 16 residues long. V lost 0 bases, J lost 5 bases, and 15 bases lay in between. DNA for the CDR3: TGTGCCAGCAGTTACTCGGGCTTTATAGGCGAAGATACGCAGTATTTT. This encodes CASSYSGFIGEDTQYF.

The CDR3 spells CASTQTSTYNEQFF. CDR3 nucleotides: TGTGCCAGCACCCAAACTAGTACCTACAATGAGCAGTTCTTC. The chain is built from TRBV7-9 and TRBJ2-1, with D maybe TRBD2 (5 bases). Germline V gene lookup returns CDR1 SEHNR and CDR2 FQNEAQ (reference sequence). Trimming shortened V by 7 bases and J by 2 bases, and 12 bases separated the two germline ends. The CDR3 is made up of 14 amino acids. The full variable domain, its missing parts supplied by reference TRBV7-9 and TRBJ2-1, is DTGVSQNPRHKITKRGQNVTFRCDPISEHNRLYWYRQTLGQGPEFLTYFQNEAQLEKSRLLSDRFSAERPKGSFSTLEIQRTEQGDSAMYLCASTQTSTYNEQFFGPGTRLTVL.

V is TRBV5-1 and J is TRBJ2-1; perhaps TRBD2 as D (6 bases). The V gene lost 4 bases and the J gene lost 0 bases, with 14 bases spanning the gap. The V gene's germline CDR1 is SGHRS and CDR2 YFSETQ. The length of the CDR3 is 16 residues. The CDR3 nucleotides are TGCGCCAGCAGCACCGGGACTCCAAGCTCCTACAATGAGCAGTTCTTC. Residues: CASSTGTPSSYNEQFF.

The CDR3 protein is CAWSVRQTNTEAFF. CDR3 nucleotides: TGTGCCTGGAGTGTGCGACAGACGAACACTGAAGCTTTCTTT. The chain couples TRBV30 to TRBJ1-1; maybe TRBD1 (5 bases). CDR3 length: 14 amino acids. Germline CDR1 reads GTSNPN; CDR2 reads SVGIG (reference sequence). Trimming stripped 0 bases from V and 1 base from J, with 9 bases between.

In nucleotides, the CDR3 is TGTGCCAGTAGTATAGATAACAGCCAAGAGACCCAGTACTTC. Its protein is CASSIDNSQETQYF. The chain employs TRBV19 and TRBJ2-5; no firm D call. The CDR3 contains 14 residues. V was shortened by 0 bases and J by 1 base, with 6 bases between the two germline ends. From germline, CDR1 is LNHDA and CDR2 SQIVND (reference sequence).

CDR3 coding DNA: TGTGCCAGCTCACCAGGGACAGTTTACTACGAGCAGTACTTC. This gives the protein CASSPGTVYYEQYF. The genes are TRBV18 and TRBJ2-7; 7 bases are a match to TRBD1. In germline, CDR1 is KGHSH, CDR2 LQKENI. With 2 bases clipped from V and 3 bases from J, the junction kept 4 bases outside the gene matches. The length of the CDR3 is 14 residues.